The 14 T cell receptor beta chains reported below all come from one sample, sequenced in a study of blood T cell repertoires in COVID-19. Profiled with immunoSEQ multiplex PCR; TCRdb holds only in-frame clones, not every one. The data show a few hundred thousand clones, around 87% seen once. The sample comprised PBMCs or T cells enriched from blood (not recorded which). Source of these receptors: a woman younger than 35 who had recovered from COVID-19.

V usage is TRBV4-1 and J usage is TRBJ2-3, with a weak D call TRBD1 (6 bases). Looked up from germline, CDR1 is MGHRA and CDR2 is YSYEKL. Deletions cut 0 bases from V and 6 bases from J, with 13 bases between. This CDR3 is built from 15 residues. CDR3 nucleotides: TGCGCCAGCAGCCAAGATCAGGGGCCGCTTGATACGCAGTATTTT. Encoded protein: CASSQDQGPLDTQYF.

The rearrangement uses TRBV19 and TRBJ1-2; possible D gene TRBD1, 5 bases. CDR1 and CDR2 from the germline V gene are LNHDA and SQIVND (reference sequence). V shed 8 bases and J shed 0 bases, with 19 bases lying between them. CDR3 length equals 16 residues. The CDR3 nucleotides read TGTGCCAGTTCCCCTACAGGAATTCAAGCTAACTATGGCTACACCTTC. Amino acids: CASSPTGIQANYGYTF.

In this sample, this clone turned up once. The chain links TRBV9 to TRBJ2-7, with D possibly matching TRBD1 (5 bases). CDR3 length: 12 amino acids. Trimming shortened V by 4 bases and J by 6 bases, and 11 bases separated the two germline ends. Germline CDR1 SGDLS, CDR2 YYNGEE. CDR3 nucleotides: TGTGCCAGCAGCAGAGACAGTGTCGAGCAGTACTTC. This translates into CASSRDSVEQYF.

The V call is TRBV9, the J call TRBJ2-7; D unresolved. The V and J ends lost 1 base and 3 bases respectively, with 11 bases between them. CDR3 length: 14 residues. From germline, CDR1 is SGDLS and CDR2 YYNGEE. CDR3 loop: CASSVSPLDYEQYF. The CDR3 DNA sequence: TGTGCCAGCAGCGTATCCCCGCTAGACTACGAGCAGTACTTC.

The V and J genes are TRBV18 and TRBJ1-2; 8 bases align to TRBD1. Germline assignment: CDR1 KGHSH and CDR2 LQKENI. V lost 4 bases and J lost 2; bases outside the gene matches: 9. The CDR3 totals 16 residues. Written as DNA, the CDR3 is TGTGCCAGCTCACACCGTTGGACAGGGCGGAACTATGGCTACACCTTC. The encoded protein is CASSHRWTGRNYGYTF. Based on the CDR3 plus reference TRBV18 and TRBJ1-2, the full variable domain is NAGVMQNPRHLVRRRGQEARLRCSPMKGHSHVYWYRQLPEEGLKFMVYLQKENIIDESGMPKERFSAEFPKEGPSILRIQQVVRGDSAAYFCASSHRWTGRNYGYTFGSGTRLTVV.

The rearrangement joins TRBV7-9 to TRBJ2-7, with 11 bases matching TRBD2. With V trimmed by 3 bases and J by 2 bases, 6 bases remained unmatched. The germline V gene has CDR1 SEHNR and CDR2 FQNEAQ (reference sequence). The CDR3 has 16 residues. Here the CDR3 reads CASSLGGLADAYEQYF. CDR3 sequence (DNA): TGTGCCAGCAGCTTGGGGGGACTAGCGGACGCCTACGAGCAGTACTTC.

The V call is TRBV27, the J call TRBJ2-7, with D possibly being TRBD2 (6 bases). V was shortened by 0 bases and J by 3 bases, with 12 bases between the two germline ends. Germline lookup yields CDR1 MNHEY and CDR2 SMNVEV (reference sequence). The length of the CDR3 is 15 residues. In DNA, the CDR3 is TGTGCCAGCAGTTTATCCGGTTTAGCGGTCTACGAGCAGTACTTC. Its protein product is CASSLSGLAVYEQYF.

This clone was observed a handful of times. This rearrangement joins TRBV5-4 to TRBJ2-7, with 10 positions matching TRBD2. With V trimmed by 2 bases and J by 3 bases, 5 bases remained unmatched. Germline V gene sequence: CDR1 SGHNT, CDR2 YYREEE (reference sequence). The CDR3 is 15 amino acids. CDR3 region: CASSLGGTSDYEQYF. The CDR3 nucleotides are TGTGCCAGCAGCTTAGGGGGGACTAGCGACTACGAGCAGTACTTC.

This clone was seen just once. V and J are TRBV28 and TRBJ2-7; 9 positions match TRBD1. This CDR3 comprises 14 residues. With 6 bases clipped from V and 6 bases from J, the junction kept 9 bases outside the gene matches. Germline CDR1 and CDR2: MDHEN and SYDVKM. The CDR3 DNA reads TGTGCCAGCAGCAGACAGGGGGAGGCGGTCGAGCAGTACTTC. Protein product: CASSRQGEAVEQYF.

CDR3 coding DNA: TGCGCCAGCAGCCAAGATGTTCGGCAGGGAGGGCAGCCCCAGCATTTT. Encoded protein: CASSQDVRQGGQPQHF. The chain is built from TRBV4-1 and TRBJ1-5; possible D gene TRBD1, 5 bases. V gave up 0 bases and J gave up 7 bases, with 16 bases separating them. The CDR3 loop spans 16 amino acids. CDR1 and CDR2 from the germline V gene are MGHRA and YSYEKL.

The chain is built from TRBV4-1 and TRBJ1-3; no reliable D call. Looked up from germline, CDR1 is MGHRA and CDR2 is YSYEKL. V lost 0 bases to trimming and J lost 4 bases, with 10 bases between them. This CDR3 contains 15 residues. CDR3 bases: TGCGCCAGCAGCCAAGAAAGAGGGAACGGAAACACCATATATTTT. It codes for CASSQERGNGNTIYF.

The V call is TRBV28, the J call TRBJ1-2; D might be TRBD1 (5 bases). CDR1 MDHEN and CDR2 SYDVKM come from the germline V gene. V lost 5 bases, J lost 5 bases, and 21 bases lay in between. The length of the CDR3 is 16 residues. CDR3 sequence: CASSMLGPGEYYGYTF. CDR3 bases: TGTGCCAGCAGTATGCTAGGACCGGGGGAATATTATGGCTACACCTTC.

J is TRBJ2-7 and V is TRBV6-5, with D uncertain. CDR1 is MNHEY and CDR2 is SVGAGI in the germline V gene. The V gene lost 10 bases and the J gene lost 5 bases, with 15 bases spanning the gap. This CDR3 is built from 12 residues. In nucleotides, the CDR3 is TGTGCCACCTCACTCTCGCCCGACGAGCAGTACTTC. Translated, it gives CATSLSPDEQYF.

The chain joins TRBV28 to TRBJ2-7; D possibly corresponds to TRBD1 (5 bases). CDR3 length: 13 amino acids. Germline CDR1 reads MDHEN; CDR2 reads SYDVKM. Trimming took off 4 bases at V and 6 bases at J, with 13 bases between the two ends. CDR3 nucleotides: TGTGCCAGCAGTTCACTGGACACGACCGAGCAGTACTTC. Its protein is CASSSLDTTEQYF.